A single sample gave rise to the 18 T cell receptor beta chains below, sequenced in a study of metastatic and nonmetastatic thyroid tumors. Using MiXCR, TCRdb re-called clones from the PCR reads. The sample shows around 3,500 clones, approximately 34% of them seen only once. Every patient underwent thyroid surgery untreated. The sample comprised adjacent normal tissue. The receptors originated from a male donor with papillary thyroid cancer or a benign thyroid nodule (not recorded which). Some clones in this sample may be carry-over from other donors' samples.

The rearrangement joins TRBV20-1 to TRBJ1-1; weak D call: TRBD1 (5 bases). The V end lost 1 base, the J end lost 4 bases, and 16 bases lay between the germline ends. The germline V gene has CDR1 DFQATT and CDR2 SNEGSKA (reference sequence). The CDR3 sequence is 15 residues long. The CDR3 here is CSARGIRGGSTEAFF. The CDR3 coding sequence is TGCAGTGCTAGAGGAATAAGGGGAGGATCCACTGAAGCTTTCTTT.

The V and J genes are TRBV5-1 and TRBJ2-7; D perhaps matches TRBD1 (6 bases). V was trimmed by 0 bases and J by 5 bases, leaving 9 bases between them. CDR1 SGHRS and CDR2 YFSETQ come from the germline V gene. This CDR3 has 13 residues. CDR3 amino acids: CASSLAGAHEQYF. CDR3 coding DNA: TGCGCCAGCAGCTTGGCAGGGGCCCACGAGCAGTACTTC.

The genes are TRBV7-3 and TRBJ2-7, with D possibly matching TRBD2 (6 bases). The CDR3 is 14 residues long. The V end lost 4 bases, the J end lost 2 bases, and 12 bases lay between the germline ends. The germline gives CDR1 SGHTA, CDR2 FQGTGA. CDR3 DNA sequence: TGTGCCAGCAGCTCCGGGACTCAGCCCTACGAGCAGTACTTC. Amino acids: CASSSGTQPYEQYF.

The chain is built from TRBV5-1 and TRBJ2-7; TRBD1 aligns across 8 bases. J was trimmed by 3 bases and V by 5 bases; bases with no gene match: 7. CDR1 and CDR2 (germline): SGHRS, YFSETQ. The CDR3 has 14 amino acids. The CDR3 nucleotides read TGCGCCAGCAGTAGACAGGGGTGTTTCTACGAGCAGTACTTC. Protein: CASSRQGCFYEQYF.

The chain combines TRBV6-5 with TRBJ1-5; the match to TRBD1 covers 7 bases. This CDR3 comprises 15 residues. The germline V gene has CDR1 MNHEY and CDR2 SVGAGI. Trimming at V came to 4 bases and at J to 2 bases, leaving 5 bases not matched to a gene. Written as DNA, the CDR3 is TGTGCCAGCAGTTCCGACAGGGAGGGCAATCAGCCCCAGCATTTT. Translated: CASSSDREGNQPQHF.

This clone was seen more than once but under ten times. V and J are TRBV27 and TRBJ2-5; D is perhaps TRBD1 or TRBD2 (6 bases each). This CDR3 has 13 residues. CDR1 and CDR2 from the germline V gene are MNHEY and SMNVEV (reference sequence). With 5 bases removed from V and 9 bases from J, the gap between germline ends came to 16 bases. CDR3 residues: CASSPTQRGAQYF. For the CDR3, the DNA is TGTGCCAGCAGTCCGACACAGAGGGGGGCCCAGTACTTC.

This clone was counted a few times. The genes are TRBV6-4 and TRBJ2-7, with D perhaps matching TRBD1 (6 bases). Germline CDR1 is MRHNA and CDR2 is SNTAGT. The CDR3 loop spans 14 amino acids. Trimming cost V 3 bases and J 1 base, with 10 bases left between them. This chain's CDR3 is CASSERQGSYEQYF. The CDR3 coding sequence is TGTGCCAGCAGTGAAAGGCAGGGGTCCTACGAGCAGTACTTC.

The chain carries TRBV12-3 or TRBV12-4 and TRBJ2-7, with 11 bases identical to TRBD2. The CDR3 is 17 residues long. The ends lost 6 bases at V and 2 bases at J; junction bases unmatched: 12. The CDR3 coding sequence is TGTGCCAGCAGCCATCTAGCGGGAGGTTCGGAAACCTACGAGCAGTACGTC. This codes for CASSHLAGGSETYEQYV.

The V gene is TRBV11-2, the J gene TRBJ2-7; D gene uncertain. In germline, CDR1 is SGHAT, CDR2 FQNNGV. The CDR3 runs 13 residues. With 5 bases removed from V and 2 bases from J, the gap between germline ends came to 10 bases. CDR3 sequence reads: CASSLDVTYEQYF. Written as DNA, the CDR3 is TGTGCCAGCAGCCTGGATGTTACCTACGAGCAGTACTTC.

The chain couples TRBV6-1 to TRBJ1-1; D ambiguous. Trimming removed 5 bases at V and 3 bases at J, with 16 bases between. This CDR3 spans 15 amino acids. Germline V CDR1 and CDR2: MNHNS, SASEGT. CDR3 region: CASSQWTTGYTEAFF. CDR3 sequence (DNA): TGTGCCAGCAGTCAATGGACCACTGGGTACACTGAAGCTTTCTTT.

The rearrangement uses TRBV30 and TRBJ1-2, with TRBD1 matching over 8 bases. V lost 3 bases and J lost 8; bases outside the gene matches: 8. Per the germline V gene, CDR1 is GTSNPN and CDR2 is SVGIG (reference sequence). CDR3 length: 13 residues. CDR3 amino acids: CAWSAGTGNGYTF. The DNA of the CDR3 is TGTGCCTGGAGCGCCGGGACAGGAAACGGCTACACCTTC.

This clone appeared a few times. This chain links TRBV28 with TRBJ2-7; possibly TRBD2 for D (5 bases). This CDR3 is built from 14 residues. V lost 5 bases and J lost 4, with 15 bases in between. The germline gives CDR1 MDHEN, CDR2 SYDVKM. The CDR3 here is CASSRAEVRYEQYF. The CDR3 DNA follows: TGTGCCAGCAGTCGGGCGGAGGTGAGGTACGAGCAGTACTTC.

The J gene is TRBJ2-2, the V gene TRBV28; 7 nucleotides match TRBD1. From germline, CDR1 is MDHEN and CDR2 SYDVKM. V lost 6 bases to trimming and J lost 2 bases; unmatched junction nucleotides: 15. The CDR3 consists of 18 residues. CDR3 sequence: CASRSPGTVLINTGELFF. In DNA, the CDR3 is TGTGCCAGCAGATCCCCCGGGACAGTCCTAATCAACACCGGGGAGCTGTTTTTT.

In its sample, this clone was seen a few times. This chain uses TRBV6-2 or TRBV6-3 with TRBJ2-7, with D unclear. V gave up 7 bases and J gave up 3 bases, with 16 bases separating them. Looked up from germline, CDR1 is MNHEY and CDR2 is SVGEGT. This CDR3 region has 14 residues. The CDR3 DNA reads TGTGCCAGCACCCCCGCCGACCGATTCTACGAGCAGTACTTC. Translation: CASTPADRFYEQYF.

The chain joins TRBV9 to TRBJ1-2; 9 nucleotides line up with TRBD1. The CDR3 loop spans 16 amino acids. Looked up from germline, CDR1 is SGDLS and CDR2 is YYNGEE. The ends lost 4 bases at V and 7 bases at J; junction bases unmatched: 14. CDR3 sequence reads: CASSPSNRGRISGYTF. The CDR3 coding sequence is TGTGCCAGCAGCCCATCGAACAGGGGGCGTATAAGTGGCTACACCTTC.

In its sample, this clone was seen a few times. The chain combines TRBV6-1 with TRBJ2-7; 9 bases map to TRBD1. Germline CDR1 reads MNHNS; CDR2 reads SASEGT. V lost 1 base and J lost 4; bases outside the gene matches: 5. The CDR3 is made up of 15 amino acids. CDR3 sequence (DNA): TGTGCCAGCAGTGAAGAAATACAGGGGGCATACGAGCAGTACTTC. It translates to CASSEEIQGAYEQYF.

This clone is large. The chain has TRBV12-3 or TRBV12-4 and TRBJ1-1; D gene uncertain. CDR3 size: 14 residues. V dropped 3 bases and J dropped 4 bases, with 12 bases sitting between them. The CDR3 loop reads CASSFQGSGTEAFF. CDR3 nucleotide sequence: TGTGCCAGCAGTTTTCAAGGGTCCGGCACTGAAGCTTTCTTT.

This clone came up a few times. The V and J genes are TRBV6-5 and TRBJ1-1, with D hard to call. The V gene lost 0 bases and the J gene lost 0 bases, with 8 bases spanning the gap. CDR3 length: 15 amino acids. The V gene's germline CDR1 is MNHEY and CDR2 SVGAGI. CDR3 sequence (DNA): TGTGCCAGCAGTTACTCCTGGGTTATGAACACTGAAGCTTTCTTT. Translating it yields CASSYSWVMNTEAFF.